This section outlines one T cell receptor (beta chain) sequence together with its context. Its antigen is not known. Germline values: CDR1 SGHRS, CDR2 YFSETQ. The CDR3 totals 16 residues. V shed 1 base and J 1 base; nucleotides not matched to a gene: 3. Sorted-subset replicate PCR reactions were performed with roughly 200 ng DNA, corresponding to roughly 30,000 T cell genomes. Sequencing was performed with immunoSEQ multiplex PCR; in TCRdb, only in-frame clones are kept and a portion is missing. The table records 1.4 million to 1.5 million clones, about 96% of them present only once. The data originate from a study of shared clonotypes between healthy human individuals. Regarding the study as a whole: Several donors held 4.5% to 5% of naive CD4 clonotypes in common.

The CD4+ fraction was divided into a CD45RA+ naive subset and a CD45RA-negative memory subset. The TCR sequence derives from a man aged 25 to 40 in good health. The chain uses TRBV5-1 and TRBJ2-7; TRBD1 matches 12 bases. Sequencing was done on a sample of naive CD4+ T cells sorted from blood. The sample's subset: CD45RA+ positively selected. CDR3 protein: CASSLQGQGASYEQYF. CDR3 nucleotides: TGCGCCAGCAGCTTGCAGGGACAGGGGGCGTCCTACGAGCAGTACTTC. The full variable domain, completed using reference TRBV5-1 and TRBJ2-7, is KAGVTQTPRYLIKTRGQQVTLSCSPISGHRSVSWYQQTPGQGLQFLFEYFSETQRNKGNFPGRFSGRQFSNSRSEMNVSTLELGDSALYLCASSLQGQGASYEQYFGPGTRLTVT.